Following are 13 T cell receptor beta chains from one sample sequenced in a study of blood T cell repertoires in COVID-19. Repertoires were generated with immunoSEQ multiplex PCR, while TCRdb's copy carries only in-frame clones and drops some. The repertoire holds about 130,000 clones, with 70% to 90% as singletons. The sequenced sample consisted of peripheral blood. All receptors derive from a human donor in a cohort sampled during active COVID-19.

The CDR3, as DNA: TGTGCCAGCAGCTTAGGAGTGCCGGGGACCGGGGAGCTGTTTTTT. Its translation is CASSLGVPGTGELFF. The chain carries TRBV7-6 and TRBJ2-2; the D gene is possibly TRBD2 (5 bases). V lost 1 base to trimming and J lost 5 bases, with 11 bases between them. Germline-derived CDR1 and CDR2 are SGHVS and FNYEAQ. The CDR3 contains 15 residues.

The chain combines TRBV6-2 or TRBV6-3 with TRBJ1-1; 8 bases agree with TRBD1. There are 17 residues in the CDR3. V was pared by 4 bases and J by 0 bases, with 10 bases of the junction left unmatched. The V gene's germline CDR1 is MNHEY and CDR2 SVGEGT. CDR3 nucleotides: TGTGCCAGCAGTTGGCCACGGGAGACAGGGGTGAACACTGAAGCTTTCTTT. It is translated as CASSWPRETGVNTEAFF.

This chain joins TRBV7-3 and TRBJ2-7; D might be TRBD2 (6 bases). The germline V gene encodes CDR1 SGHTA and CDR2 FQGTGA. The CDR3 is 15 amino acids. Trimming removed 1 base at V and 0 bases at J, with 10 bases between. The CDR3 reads CASSLIGGDSYEQYF. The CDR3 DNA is TGTGCCAGCAGCTTAATAGGCGGGGACTCCTACGAGCAGTACTTC.

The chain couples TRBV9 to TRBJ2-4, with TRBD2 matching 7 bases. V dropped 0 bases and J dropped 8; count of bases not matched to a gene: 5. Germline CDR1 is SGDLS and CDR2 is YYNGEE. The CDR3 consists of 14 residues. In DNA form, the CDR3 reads TGTGCCAGCAGCGTAGGATATGGGAGGGACATTCAGTACTTC. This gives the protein CASSVGYGRDIQYF. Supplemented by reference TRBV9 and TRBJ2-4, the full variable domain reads DSGVTQTPKHLITATGQRVTLRCSPRSGDLSVYWYQQSLDQGLQFLIQYYNGEERAKGNILERFSAQQFPDLHSELNLSSLELGDSALYFCASSVGYGRDIQYFGAGTRLSVL.

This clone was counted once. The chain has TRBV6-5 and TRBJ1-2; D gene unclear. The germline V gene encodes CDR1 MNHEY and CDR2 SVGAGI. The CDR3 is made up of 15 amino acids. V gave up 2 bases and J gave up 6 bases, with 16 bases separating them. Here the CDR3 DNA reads TGTGCCAGCAGTTACAACGCAGCGAATAAGGATGGCTACACCTTC. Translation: CASSYNAANKDGYTF.

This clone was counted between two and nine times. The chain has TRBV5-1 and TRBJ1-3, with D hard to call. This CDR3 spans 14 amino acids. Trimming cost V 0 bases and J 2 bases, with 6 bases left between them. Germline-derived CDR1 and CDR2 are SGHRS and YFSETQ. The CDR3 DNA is TGCGCCAGCAGCTTGGGACAAGCTGGAAACACCATATATTTT. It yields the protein CASSLGQAGNTIYF.

The CDR3 loop is CASSVTGTPGEKLFF. The CDR3 region has the DNA TGTGCCAGCAGTGTCACAGGGACCCCTGGGGAAAAACTGTTTTTT. The gene calls are TRBV6-4 and TRBJ1-4; TRBD1 is a possible D gene (6 bases). The V gene's germline CDR1 is MRHNA and CDR2 SNTAGT. The ends were cut back, 4 bases at V and 8 bases at J, with 17 bases in the middle. This CDR3 has 15 amino acids.

CDR3 in DNA: TGTGCCTGGAGTCAGGGGTGGAATGAGCAGTTCTTC. It encodes CAWSQGWNEQFF. The rearrangement links TRBV30 to TRBJ2-1, with D possibly matching TRBD1 (6 bases). The CDR3 is made up of 12 amino acids. Trimming took 2 bases from V and 7 from J, leaving 9 bases between them. Germline V gene data show CDR1 as GTSNPN and CDR2 as SVGIG (reference sequence).

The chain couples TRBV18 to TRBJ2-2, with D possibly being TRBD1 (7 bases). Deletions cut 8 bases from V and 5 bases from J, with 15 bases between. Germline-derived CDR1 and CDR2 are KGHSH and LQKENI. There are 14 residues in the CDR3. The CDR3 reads CASGRQGGTGELFF. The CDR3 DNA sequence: TGTGCCAGCGGTCGACAGGGAGGAACCGGGGAGCTGTTTTTT.

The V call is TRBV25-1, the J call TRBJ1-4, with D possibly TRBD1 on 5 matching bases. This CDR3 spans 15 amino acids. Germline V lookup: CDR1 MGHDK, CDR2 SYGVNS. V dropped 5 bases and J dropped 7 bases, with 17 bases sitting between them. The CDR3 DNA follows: TGTGCCAGCAGTCGAACACAGGCTCTGCCTGAAAAACTGTTTTTT. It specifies CASSRTQALPEKLFF.

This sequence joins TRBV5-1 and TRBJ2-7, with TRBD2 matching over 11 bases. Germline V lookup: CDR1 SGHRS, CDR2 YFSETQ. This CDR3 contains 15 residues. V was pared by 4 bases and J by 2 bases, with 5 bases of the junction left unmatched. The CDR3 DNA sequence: TGCGCCAGCAGCCCCGAGGGACTAGCGGCCTACGAGCAGTACTTC. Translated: CASSPEGLAAYEQYF.

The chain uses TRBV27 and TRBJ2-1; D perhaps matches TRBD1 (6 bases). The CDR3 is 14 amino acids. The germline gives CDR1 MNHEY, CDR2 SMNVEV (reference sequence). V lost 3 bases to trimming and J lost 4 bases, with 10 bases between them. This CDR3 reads CASSLGTSYNEQFF. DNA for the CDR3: TGTGCCAGCAGTTTGGGGACATCTTACAATGAGCAGTTCTTC.

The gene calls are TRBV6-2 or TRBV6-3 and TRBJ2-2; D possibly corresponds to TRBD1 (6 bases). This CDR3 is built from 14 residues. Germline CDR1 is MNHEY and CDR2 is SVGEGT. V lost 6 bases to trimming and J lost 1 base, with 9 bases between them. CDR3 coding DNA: TGTGCCAGCAGCTCCAGGGGGAACACCGGGGAGCTGTTTTTT. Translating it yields CASSSRGNTGELFF.